Shown below are 8 T cell receptor beta chains from a single sample sequenced in a study of blood T cell repertoires in COVID-19. Here immunoSEQ multiplex PCR was the method, and the copy in TCRdb shows in-frame clones only, minus some. There are about 260,000 clones in the sample; roughly 86% occur only once, and 2% to 2.5% lies in the top ten. Sequencing input: PBMCs or T cells enriched from blood (not recorded which). Receptors originate from a woman between 45 and 65 years old who had recovered from COVID-19.

This clone appeared once. The chain links TRBV10-3 to TRBJ2-3; D is possibly TRBD2 (6 bases). V was clipped by 2 bases and J by 3 bases, with 12 bases between them. This CDR3 region has 15 residues. Per the germline V gene, CDR1 is ENHRY and CDR2 is SYGVKD. The CDR3 is CAISEVGGSTDTQYF. The CDR3 DNA is TGTGCCATCAGTGAGGTGGGGGGTAGTACAGATACGCAGTATTTT.

The chain employs TRBV6-1 and TRBJ1-6; the match to TRBD1 covers 9 bases. Germline lookup yields CDR1 MNHNS and CDR2 SASEGT. V dropped 3 bases and J dropped 10; count of bases not matched to a gene: 7. This CDR3 has 15 residues. Here the CDR3 DNA reads TGTGCCAGCAGTGAGGGACAGGGCGGGCGATCACCCCTCCACTTT. This gives the protein CASSEGQGGRSPLHF.

The J gene is TRBJ1-1, the V gene TRBV7-3; maybe TRBD1 (6 bases). Germline V gene data show CDR1 as SGHTA and CDR2 as FQGTGA. The CDR3 is 14 amino acids. V lost 2 bases and J lost 4, with 11 bases in between. The CDR3 region is CASSLQGQGTEAFF. As DNA, the CDR3 is TGTGCCAGCAGCTTACAGGGGCAGGGCACTGAAGCTTTCTTT.

The chain is built from TRBV19 and TRBJ1-3; maybe TRBD1 (5 bases). The germline V gene has CDR1 LNHDA and CDR2 SQIVND (reference sequence). This CDR3 region has 14 residues. V lost 3 bases and J 4 bases, leaving 10 bases between the germline ends. CDR3 in DNA: TGTGCCAGTAGTATGGGGGGGACCGGAAACACCATATATTTT. The encoded protein is CASSMGGTGNTIYF.

This chain joins TRBV4-3 and TRBJ1-3, with D possibly being TRBD1 (6 bases). There are 15 residues in the CDR3. The ends were cut back, 1 base at V and 7 bases at J, with 14 bases in the middle. Germline CDR1 LGHNA, CDR2 YSLEER. This chain's CDR3 is CASSQGYSQGNTIYF. The CDR3 bases are TGCGCCAGCAGCCAAGGGTACAGCCAGGGGAACACCATATATTTT.

The chain's CDR3 is CATNLQGEDTQYF. The CDR3 DNA is TGTGCCACCAACCTTCAGGGTGAGGATACGCAGTATTTT. The rearrangement uses TRBV15 and TRBJ2-3; possible D gene TRBD1, 5 bases. The CDR3 extends over 13 amino acids. The germline CDR1 and CDR2 sequences are LNHNV and YYDKDF (reference sequence). V lost 7 bases to trimming and J lost 6 bases, with 14 bases between them.

The rearrangement joins TRBV11-3 to TRBJ2-1, with 9 bases fitting TRBD2. Per germline, CDR1 SGHNT and CDR2 YENEEA. The CDR3 totals 16 residues. V shed 4 bases and J 6 bases; nucleotides not matched to a gene: 10. CDR3 nucleotide sequence: TGTGCCAGCAGCTCCCGAAGGACTAGCGTTAGCAATGAGCAGTTCTTC. This codes for CASSSRRTSVSNEQFF.

The J gene is TRBJ2-5, the V gene TRBV7-2; 7 bases are shared with TRBD1. Germline lookup yields CDR1 SGHTA and CDR2 FQGNSA. The length of the CDR3 is 13 residues. The trim removed 6 bases at V and 5 bases at J, leaving 6 bases unmatched. The CDR3: CASRATGWETQYF. The CDR3, as DNA: TGTGCCAGCAGAGCGACAGGGTGGGAGACCCAGTACTTC.